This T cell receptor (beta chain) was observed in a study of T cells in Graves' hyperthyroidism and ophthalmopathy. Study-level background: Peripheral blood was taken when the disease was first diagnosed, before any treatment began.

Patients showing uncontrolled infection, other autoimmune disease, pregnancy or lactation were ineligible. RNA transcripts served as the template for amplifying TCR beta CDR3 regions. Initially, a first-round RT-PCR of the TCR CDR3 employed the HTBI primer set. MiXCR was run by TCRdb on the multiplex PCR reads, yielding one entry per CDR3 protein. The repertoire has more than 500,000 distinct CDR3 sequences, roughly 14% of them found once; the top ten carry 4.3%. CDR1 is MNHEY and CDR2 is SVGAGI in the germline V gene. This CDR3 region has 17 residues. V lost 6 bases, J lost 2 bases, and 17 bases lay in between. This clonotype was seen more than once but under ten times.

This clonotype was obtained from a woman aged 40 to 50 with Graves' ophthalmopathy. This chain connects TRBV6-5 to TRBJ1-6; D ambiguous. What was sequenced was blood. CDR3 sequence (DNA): TGTGCCAGCAGCTCAGCGCAGGTCCCAACCTATAATTCACCCCTCCACTTT. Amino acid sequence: CASSSAQVPTYNSPLHF.